The rows below give T cell receptor beta chains drawn from one sample of a study of relationships among human T cell subsets. TCRdb analysed the multiplex PCR reads with MiXCR anew, one entry per CDR3 protein. This sample carries about 12,000 distinct CDR3 sequences, around 67% of them seen once, and the ten largest clones take 25% to 30%. Specimen: CD4+ Th1 cells sorted from blood. These TCRs come from a man aged 35-49 years in good health. Each CDR3 is given with its conserved first and last residue. Fields, in order: clone size, D gene, J gene, V gene, CDR3 DNA, CDR3 protein. A D gene is named only where the DNA matches it firmly. Not every row has a clone size; where given, it reads once, few, many or a size class.

>NA|NA|TRBJ2-1|TRBV20-1
TGCAGTGTAAGGGGGCAGTTCTTC
CSVRGQFF
>NA|NA|TRBJ2-7|TRBV5-5
TGTGCCAACAGCTTGGCGGGGACAGAGCCCTACGAGCAGTACTTC
CANSLAGTEPYEQYF
>NA|NA|TRBJ1-3|TRBV11-1
TGTGCCAGCAGCTTAGACCCCTCTGGAAACACCATATGTTTT
CASSLDPSGNTICF
>NA|TRBD2|TRBJ2-1|TRBV28
TGCGCCAGCAGTTCCGGGACTAGCGGGAGAGGTGAGCAGTTCTTC
CASSSGTSGRGEQFF
>NA|NA|TRBJ2-1|TRBV30
TGTGCCTGGAGTGTAGACAGCGGAAAGCAGTTCTTC
CAWSVDSGKQFF
>NA|TRBD1|TRBJ1-1|TRBV11-2
TGTGCCAGCAGCTTATCCGGGACAGTGAACACTGAAGCTTTCTTT
CASSLSGTVNTEAFF
>NA|TRBD1|TRBJ1-6|TRBV4-2
TGTGCCAGCAGCCAACCGGACAGGGGTCATTCACCCCTCCACTTT
CASSQPDRGHSPLHF
>NA|NA|TRBJ1-1|TRBV5-1
TGCGCCAGCAGCCCAAAGACGACAGTGGGCACTGAAGCTTTCTTT
CASSPKTTVGTEAFF
>NA|TRBD2|TRBJ2-1|TRBV27
TGTGCCAGCAGTCCGCCTCTAGCGGGAGTAGGAAATGAGCAGTTCTTC
CASSPPLAGVGNEQFF
>NA|TRBD1|TRBJ1-2|TRBV19
TGTGCCAGTAGCCTTTCGACAGGGACTGACGACTACACCTTC
CASSLSTGTDDYTF
>few|TRBD2|TRBJ2-3|TRBV11-2
TGTGCCAGCAGCACGACTAGCGGGGGAGATACGCAGTATTTT
CASSTTSGGDTQYF
>NA|TRBD1|TRBJ2-1|TRBV10-3
TGTGCCACCGCACCACAGGGGGCAAATGAGCAGTTCTTC
CATAPQGANEQFF
>NA|NA|TRBJ2-6|TRBV29-1
TGCAGCGTTCCTGGGGGTTCTGGGGCCAACGTCCTGACTTTC
CSVPGGSGANVLTF
>few|TRBD1|TRBJ2-6|TRBV12-3/TRBV12-4
TGTGCCAGCAGTCCGGGACAGGGGATTTCTGGGGCCAACGTCCTGACTTTC
CASSPGQGISGANVLTF
>few|NA|TRBJ1-1|TRBV28
TGTGCCAGCAGTCTAATCGGTCTCGGGGCTTTCTTT
CASSLIGLGAFF
>NA|NA|TRBJ2-7|TRBV29-1
TGCAGCGCCGCCGCCAATCCCTACGAGCAGTACTTC
CSAAANPYEQYF
>NA|NA|TRBJ2-1|TRBV20-1
TGCAGTGCTGCCCCAAGGGGCAGTACCTACAATGAGCAGTTCTTC
CSAAPRGSTYNEQFF
>NA|TRBD2|TRBJ2-5|TRBV11-2
TGTGCCAGCAGCTTAGAGCTGGAGCGGGGGTTTCAAGAGACCCAGTACTTC
CASSLELERGFQETQYF
>few|TRBD2|TRBJ2-5|TRBV18
TGTGCCAGCTCACCAGGGACTAGCGGCCAAGAGACCCAGTACTTC
CASSPGTSGQETQYF
>NA|NA|TRBJ2-7|TRBV2
TGTGCCAGCAAGAGTGGCCGGAGCTCCTACGAGCAGTACTTC
CASKSGRSSYEQYF
>few|TRBD1|TRBJ2-5|TRBV11-2
TGTGCCAGCAGCGGTCACAGGGGGGAAGAGACCCAGTACTTC
CASSGHRGEETQYF
>NA|TRBD2|TRBJ2-7|TRBV27
TGTGCCAGCAGTGCTCCGGGACTAGCGATTTACGAGCAGTACTTC
CASSAPGLAIYEQYF
>NA|NA|TRBJ2-5|TRBV27
TGTGCCAGCAGTTTTGGGGATCGGGAGACCCAGTACTTC
CASSFGDRETQYF
>NA|NA|TRBJ2-2|TRBV11-2
TGTGCCAGCAGCCGTCAGGCGGTAGGCGCCGGGGAGCTGTTTTTT
CASSRQAVGAGELFF
>few|TRBD1|TRBJ1-1|TRBV30
TGTGCCTGGAGTGACAGGGGGCGGACTGAAGCTTTCTTT
CAWSDRGRTEAFF
>NA|TRBD2|TRBJ2-2|TRBV29-1
TGCAGCGTTGTAGTGCGGGAGGGCCCCGGGGAGCTGTTTTTT
CSVVVREGPGELFF
>NA|TRBD2|TRBJ2-2|TRBV20-1
TGCAGTGCCCCGGGACTAGGGAACACCGGGGAGCTGTTTTTT
CSAPGLGNTGELFF
>few|TRBD2|TRBJ2-2|TRBV11-2
TGTGCCAGCAGAGGACTAGCGGGAGATCGGGCCACCGGGGAGCTGTTTTTT
CASRGLAGDRATGELFF
>NA|NA|TRBJ1-2|TRBV28
TGTGCCAGCAGTTTACTCGGCATTTATAAGGGCTACACCTTC
CASSLLGIYKGYTF
>NA|NA|TRBJ2-1|TRBV29-1
TGCAGCGCGCCCCCTAGCCCACCCTACAATGAGCAGTTCTTC
CSAPPSPPYNEQFF
>few|NA|TRBJ2-3|TRBV14
TGTGCCAGCAGCCAAGCTTGGCCAGATACGCAGTATTTT
CASSQAWPDTQYF
>NA|TRBD1|TRBJ2-7|TRBV6-5
TGTGCCAGCAGTTACGTCCGTGGACAGGGTATTGCCGAGCAGTACTTC
CASSYVRGQGIAEQYF
>NA|NA|TRBJ2-3|TRBV2
TGTGCCAGCAGTGGTGATTGGGCAGATACGCAGTATTTT
CASSGDWADTQYF
>few|NA|TRBJ1-3|TRBV7-9
TGTGCCAGCATTCCAGGGAGGACTGGAAACACCATATATTTT
CASIPGRTGNTIYF
>NA|NA|TRBJ1-5|TRBV12-3/TRBV12-4
TGTGCCAGCACCATCAGGGTAAATCAGCCCCAGCATTTT
CASTIRVNQPQHF
>NA|TRBD1|TRBJ1-3|TRBV28
TGTGCCAGCATTCTACAGGGGGCTGGAAACACCATATATTTT
CASILQGAGNTIYF
>NA|TRBD2|TRBJ2-1|TRBV18
TGTGCCAGCTCACTCGGACTAGCGGGAGTCAATGAGCAGTTCTTC
CASSLGLAGVNEQFF